The present TCR beta chain was sequenced within a study of regulatory T cells in long-lasting Graves disease. Trimming pared 6 bases from V and 1 base from J, leaving 16 bases between. The CDR3 runs 15 residues. Per germline, CDR1 DFQATT and CDR2 SNEGSKA (reference sequence). Specified time point: persistent/refractory GD, antithyroid drugs over 5 years with positive TRAb. Extracted RNA from PBMCs served as the source of the TCR library. Arm-PCR of CDR3 regions with iRepertoire HTBI primers generated TCR beta libraries. In TCRdb, the multiplex PCR reads were re-called with MiXCR into one record per CDR3 protein. The sample includes about 400,000 distinct CDR3 sequences, around 21% of them seen just once.

The chain carries TRBV20-1 and TRBJ1-5; possibly TRBD1 for D (5 bases). This material consisted of peripheral blood mononuclear cells (PBMCs), taken when the disease was refractory, from a patient treated with antithyroid drugs. This TCR came from a female donor with Graves disease. The CDR3 sequence is CSALERGGSNQPQHF. For the CDR3, the DNA is TGCAGTGCCCTAGAGAGGGGCGGCAGCAATCAGCCCCAGCATTTT.